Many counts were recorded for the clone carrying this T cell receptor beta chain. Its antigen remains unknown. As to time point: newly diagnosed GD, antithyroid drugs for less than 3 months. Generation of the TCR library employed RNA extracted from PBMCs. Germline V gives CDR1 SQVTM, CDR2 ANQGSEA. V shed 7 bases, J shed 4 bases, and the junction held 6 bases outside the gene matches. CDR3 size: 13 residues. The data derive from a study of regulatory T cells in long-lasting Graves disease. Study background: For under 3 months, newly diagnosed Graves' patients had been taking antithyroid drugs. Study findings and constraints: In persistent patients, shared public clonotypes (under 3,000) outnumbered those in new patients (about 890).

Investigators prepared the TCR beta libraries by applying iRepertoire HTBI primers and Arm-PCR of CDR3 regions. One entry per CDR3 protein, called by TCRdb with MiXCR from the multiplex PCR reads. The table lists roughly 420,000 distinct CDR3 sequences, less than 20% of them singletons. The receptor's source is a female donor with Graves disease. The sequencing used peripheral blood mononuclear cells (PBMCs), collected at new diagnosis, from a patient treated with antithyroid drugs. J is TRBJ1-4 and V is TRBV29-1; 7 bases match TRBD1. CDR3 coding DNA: TGCAGCGCCTCCCGGGACAGTAATGAAAAACTGTTTTTT. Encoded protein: CSASRDSNEKLFF.